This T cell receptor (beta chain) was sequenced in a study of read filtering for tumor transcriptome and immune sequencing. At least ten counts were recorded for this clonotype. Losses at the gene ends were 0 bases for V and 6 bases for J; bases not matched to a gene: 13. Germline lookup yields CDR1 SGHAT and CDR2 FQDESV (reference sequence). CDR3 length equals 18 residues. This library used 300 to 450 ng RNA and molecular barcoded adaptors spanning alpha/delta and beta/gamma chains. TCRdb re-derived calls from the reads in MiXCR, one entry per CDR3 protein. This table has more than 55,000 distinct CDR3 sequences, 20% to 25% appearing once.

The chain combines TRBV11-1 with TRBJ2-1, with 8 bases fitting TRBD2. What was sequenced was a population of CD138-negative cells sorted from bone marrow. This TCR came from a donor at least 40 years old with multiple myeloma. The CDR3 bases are TGTGCCAGCAGCTTAGCGCGGGCATCGGGACTAGTCTTCAATGAGCAGTTCTTC. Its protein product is CASSLARASGLVFNEQFF.